These 31 T cell receptor beta chains share one sample of origin, sequenced in a study of early T cells in non-severe SARS-CoV-2 infection. In TCRdb, the 5' RACE reads were re-called with MiXCR into one record per CDR3 protein. The top ten clones hold roughly 7.5% of a sample with about 34,000 distinct CDR3 sequences, 5.5% to 7.5% of them seen once. Material for sequencing was whole blood. The receptors stem from an adult who was a healthcare worker with PCR-confirmed SARS-CoV-2 infection or an uninfected control (not recorded which).

The chain joins TRBV7-9 to TRBJ2-3; D is undetermined. Germline CDR1 reads SEHNR; CDR2 reads FQNEAQ (reference sequence). The CDR3 runs to 12 residues. With 7 bases removed from V and 4 bases from J, the gap between germline ends came to 9 bases. The CDR3 nucleotides read TGTGCCAGCACCCCTGGGGCAGATACGCAGTATTTT. This gives the protein CASTPGADTQYF.

The chain recombines TRBV4-3 with TRBJ2-7, with 8 bases that match TRBD2. The germline V gene has CDR1 LGHNA and CDR2 YSLEER. This CDR3 has 14 residues. V trimming: 4 bases; J trimming: 6 bases; junction bases outside the gene matches: 8. The CDR3 DNA reads TGCGCCAGCAGCCTCACTAGCGGCCGGGGCGAGCAGTACTTC. Amino acids: CASSLTSGRGEQYF.

In its sample, this clonotype was seen many times. The rearrangement uses TRBV9 and TRBJ2-1; TRBD2 matches 8 bases. V shed 4 bases and J 8 bases; nucleotides not matched to a gene: 5. CDR1 SGDLS and CDR2 YYNGEE come from the germline V gene. The CDR3 consists of 13 residues. DNA for the CDR3: TGTGCCAGCAGCCTCGGGGGGGCCCATGAGCAGTTCTTC. This translates into CASSLGGAHEQFF.

V usage is TRBV12-3 or TRBV12-4 and J usage is TRBJ1-6, with a weak D call TRBD1 (5 bases). The CDR3 consists of 14 residues. Between the trimmed V and J ends, which lost 4 bases and 9 bases, there was a span of 13 bases. This CDR3 is CASSSGTIGSPLHF. CDR3 in DNA: TGTGCCAGCAGTTCCGGGACCATAGGTTCACCCCTCCACTTT.

This clonotype was detected many times. The chain uses TRBV20-1 and TRBJ1-1; 9 bases are shared with TRBD1. The CDR3 is 14 amino acids. V lost 3 bases to trimming and J lost 2 bases; unmatched junction nucleotides: 4. The germline gives CDR1 DFQATT, CDR2 SNEGSKA (reference sequence). CDR3 bases: TGCAGTGCTAGGGTGACAGGGGGTAACACTGAAGCTTTCTTT. It is translated as CSARVTGGNTEAFF.

This clonotype was seen at least ten times. The V call is TRBV7-2, the J call TRBJ1-3; D is undetermined. The CDR3 is 12 amino acids. The germline gives CDR1 SGHTA, CDR2 FQGNSA. V lost 7 bases to trimming and J lost 0 bases, with 4 bases between them. The CDR3 here is CASKGSGNTIYF. DNA for the CDR3: TGTGCCAGCAAGGGCTCTGGAAACACCATATATTTT.

This clonotype was counted ten times or more. The CDR3 here is CASSSDRGNTEAFF. The DNA for the CDR3 is TGTGCCAGCAGTTCTGACAGGGGGAACACTGAAGCTTTCTTT. The chain links TRBV6-2 or TRBV6-3 to TRBJ1-1; 8 bases match TRBD1. This CDR3 region has 14 residues. After removal of 4 bases from V and 1 base from J, the junction contained 2 bases not matched to a gene. Germline loops: CDR1 MNHEY, CDR2 SVGEGT.

This clonotype occurred many times. The chain employs TRBV5-5 and TRBJ1-6, with D uncertain. Looked up from germline, CDR1 is SGHKS and CDR2 is YYEKEE (reference sequence). The V end was cut by 4 bases, the J end by 10 bases, with 12 bases between. This CDR3 has 13 residues. CDR3 DNA: TGTGCCAGCAGCCTTCGTGAGAGATCACCCCTCCACTTT. This translates into CASSLRERSPLHF. Drawing the rest from reference TRBV5-5 and TRBJ1-6, the complete variable domain is DAGVTQSPTHLIKTRGQQVTLRCSPISGHKSVSWYQQVLGQGPQFIFQYYEKEERGRGNFPDRFSARQFPNYSSELNVNALLLGDSALYLCASSLRERSPLHFGNGTRLTVT.

In this sample, this clonotype turned up many times. The chain joins TRBV27 to TRBJ1-1; no clear D gene. CDR1 and CDR2 (germline): MNHEY, SMNVEV (reference sequence). V shed 5 bases and J shed 0 bases, with 13 bases lying between them. The CDR3 length is 15 residues. Written as DNA, the CDR3 is TGTGCCAGCAGTCCCGTCCCGTTCATGAACACTGAAGCTTTCTTT. Translated, it gives CASSPVPFMNTEAFF.

The gene calls are TRBV11-2 and TRBJ2-7; D gene ambiguous. The CDR3 is 13 amino acids. V gave up 5 bases and J gave up 3 bases, with 11 bases separating them. CDR1 and CDR2 from the germline V gene are SGHAT and FQNNGV. The CDR3 DNA reads TGTGCCAGCAGCCCGACTGAAAGCTACGAGCAGTACTTC. Protein product: CASSPTESYEQYF. Combining the CDR3 with reference TRBV11-2 and TRBJ2-7 gives the whole variable domain EAGVAQSPRYKIIEKRQSVAFWCNPISGHATLYWYQQILGQGPKLLIQFQNNGVVDDSQLPKDRFSAERLKGVDSTLKIQPAKLEDSAVYLCASSPTESYEQYFGPGTRLTVT.

Many counts were recorded for this clonotype. CDR3 loop: CASSPGGREDTQYF. The CDR3 DNA reads TGCGCCAGCAGCCCGGGGGGTCGTGAAGATACGCAGTATTTT. J is TRBJ2-3 and V is TRBV4-1; 7 bases are a match to TRBD2. The junction had 6 bases not matched to a gene; V was cut back by 4 bases and J by 5 bases. This CDR3 comprises 14 residues. Germline CDR1 and CDR2: MGHRA and YSYEKL.

Worth noting for this clonotype: Given a much more abundant clone one base away, this may be a read error. V gene TRBV7-2 combines with J gene TRBJ2-5; the match to TRBD2 covers 10 bases. CDR1 is SGHTA, CDR2 FQGNSA, per germline. The V and J ends lost 3 bases and 1 base, in that order; junction bases with no gene match: 8. The CDR3 covers 17 residues. The CDR3 DNA reads as TGTGCCAGCAGCTTTGTTAGTAGCGGGGGGTCCCAAGAGACCCAGTACTTC. Residues: CASSFVSSGGSQETQYF.

This clonotype occurred many times. The chain combines TRBV15 with TRBJ1-5; 8 bases align to TRBD1. The CDR3 length is 15 residues. V was clipped by 2 bases and J by 3 bases; unmatched bases: 3. In germline, CDR1 is LNHNV, CDR2 YYDKDF (reference sequence). The chain's CDR3 is CATSRTGGNNQPQHF. The CDR3 nucleotides are TGTGCCACCAGCAGAACAGGGGGGAACAATCAGCCCCAGCATTTT.

As to this clonotype: A much larger clone differs by one base, so this may be a read error. The gene calls are TRBV28 and TRBJ2-7, with a possible D match to TRBD1 (6 bases). This CDR3 has 14 residues. Germline V gene lookup returns CDR1 MDHEN and CDR2 SYDVKM. The V end was cut by 10 bases, the J end by 2 bases, with 18 bases between. The CDR3 nucleotides read TGTGCCAACAGCCGAACTACAGGGCCCTACGAGCAGTACTTC. Its protein is CANSRTTGPYEQYF.

This clonotype was detected ten times or more. CDR3 loop: CASSVGGSAYEQYF. DNA for the CDR3: TGTGCCAGCAGCGTGGGGGGGAGCGCCTACGAGCAGTACTTC. The genes are TRBV7-9 and TRBJ2-7; 7 bases are shared with TRBD2. Unmatched junction bases numbered 6, after V lost 5 bases and J lost 2 bases. The CDR3 totals 14 residues. CDR1 and CDR2 from the germline V gene are SEHNR and FQNEAQ (reference sequence).

By sample share, this clonotype is medium-sized. The chain uses TRBV20-1 and TRBJ2-5; 8 bases align to TRBD2. The V gene's germline CDR1 is DFQATT and CDR2 SNEGSKA (reference sequence). V lost 1 base, J lost 1 base, and 2 bases stayed unmatched. CDR3 length: 14 amino acids. This chain's CDR3 is CSARVGGAQETQYF. CDR3 bases: TGCAGTGCTAGAGTCGGGGGGGCCCAAGAGACCCAGTACTTC.

Many counts were recorded for this clonotype. V usage is TRBV19 and J usage is TRBJ1-4, with unresolved D. V dropped 5 bases and J dropped 9 bases, with 7 bases sitting between them. Germline V gene lookup returns CDR1 LNHDA and CDR2 SQIVND (reference sequence). The CDR3 contains 11 residues. The CDR3 loop reads CASSPSQKLFF. In DNA, the CDR3 is TGTGCCAGTAGTCCCTCTCAAAAACTGTTTTTT.

In this sample, this clonotype turned up many times. V usage is TRBV7-2 and J usage is TRBJ2-1; TRBD2 agrees at 9 bases. Trimming at V came to 1 base and at J to 10 bases, leaving 8 bases not matched to a gene. This CDR3 has 15 residues. Germline V CDR1 and CDR2: SGHTA, FQGNSA. The CDR3 spells CASSLGASGEWEQFF. As DNA, the CDR3 is TGTGCCAGCAGCTTAGGGGCTAGCGGGGAGTGGGAGCAGTTCTTC.

This rearrangement joins TRBV3-2 to TRBJ1-5; the tabulated D call, TRBD1, remains unverified against the DNA. TRBV3-2 is shown as a pseudogene. The CDR3 length is 14 residues. The CDR3 DNA is TGTGCCAGCAGCCAAGATCGTAGGGGTCAGCCCCAGCATTTT. It yields the protein CASSQDRRGQPQHF.

This clonotype was counted at least ten times. The chain recombines TRBV10-3 with TRBJ1-1; 9 positions agree with TRBD1. This CDR3 has 14 amino acids. V trimming: 5 bases; J trimming: 3 bases; junction bases outside the gene matches: 4. CDR1 is ENHRY, CDR2 SYGVKD, per germline. The CDR3 coding sequence is TGTGCCATCAGTCCGGGACAGGGCCACACTGAAGCTTTCTTT. It codes for CAISPGQGHTEAFF.

The chain combines TRBV2 with TRBJ2-7; the D call may be TRBD1 or TRBD2 (6 bases each). The CDR3 is made up of 15 amino acids. Trimming pared 6 bases from V and 0 bases from J, leaving 15 bases between. CDR1 and CDR2 from the germline V gene are SNHLY and FYNNEI. The CDR3 DNA reads as TGTGCCAGCAGCTGGGGGGCAGGACCCTCCTACGAGCAGTACTTC. It is translated as CASSWGAGPSYEQYF.

This clonotype has a count of ten or more. The genes are TRBV20-1 and TRBJ1-5; the D is unclear. This CDR3 has 15 amino acids. CDR1 and CDR2 from the germline V gene are DFQATT and SNEGSKA (reference sequence). The germline V and J ends were trimmed by 0 bases and 3 bases, with 12 bases remaining between them. The DNA for the CDR3 is TGCAGTGCTAGAGAGGGCACGCGGGACAATCAGCCCCAGCATTTT. It specifies CSAREGTRDNQPQHF.

The chain carries TRBV25-1 and TRBJ1-1; no definite D call. V lost 1 base and J 4 bases, leaving 4 bases between the germline ends. The CDR3 is made up of 12 amino acids. Germline lookup yields CDR1 MGHDK and CDR2 SYGVNS. The CDR3 loop reads CASSESRTEAFF. CDR3 DNA: TGTGCCAGCAGTGAATCCCGCACTGAAGCTTTCTTT.

This chain uses TRBV4-1 with TRBJ1-5; tentatively, D is TRBD1 (5 bases). CDR3 size: 15 residues. Trimming removed 1 base from V and 6 bases from J, with 13 bases in between. The germline V gene has CDR1 MGHRA and CDR2 YSYEKL. As DNA, the CDR3 is TGCGCCAGCAGCCAAGCGGGGATAGGGGCTCAGCCCCAGCATTTT. This translates into CASSQAGIGAQPQHF.

With respect to this clonotype: Being one base from a much bigger clone, this may be a read error. The gene calls are TRBV10-3 and TRBJ1-5; D possibly corresponds to TRBD1 (6 bases). Germline V lookup: CDR1 ENHRY, CDR2 SYGVKD. V lost 6 bases to trimming and J lost 6 bases, with 12 bases between them. The CDR3 contains 13 residues. CDR3 protein: CAISLQGSQPQHF. The DNA of the CDR3 is TGTGCCATCAGCCTACAGGGCAGTCAGCCCCAGCATTTT.

The chain carries TRBV7-9 and TRBJ1-4; weak D call: TRBD1 (6 bases). CDR1 is SEHNR and CDR2 is FQNEAQ in the germline V gene (reference sequence). CDR3 length equals 15 residues. V lost 4 bases, J lost 7 bases, and 16 bases lay in between. The CDR3 DNA follows: TGTGCCAGCAGCTCCTCACAGGGAATCAGTGAAAAACTGTTTTTT. Translation gives CASSSSQGISEKLFF.

The sample holds a few counts of this clonotype. The V call is TRBV28, the J call TRBJ1-2; a weak D match, TRBD1 (6 bases). Germline lookup yields CDR1 MDHEN and CDR2 SYDVKM. Trimming removed 5 bases from V and 5 bases from J, with 6 bases in between. CDR3 length: 11 residues. The CDR3 spells CASSQGYGYTF. CDR3 coding DNA: TGTGCCAGCAGTCAGGGGTATGGCTACACCTTC.

This clonotype was observed many times. J is TRBJ2-6 and V is TRBV7-8, with D unresolved. The V gene's germline CDR1 is SGHVS and CDR2 FQNEAQ. The CDR3 length is 15 residues. V lost 4 bases and J lost 0, with 7 bases in between. CDR3 DNA: TGTGCCAGCAGCTCGGACCCCTCTGGGGCCAACGTCCTGACTTTC. It encodes CASSSDPSGANVLTF.

This clonotype has only a few counts. The chain uses TRBV5-1 and TRBJ1-5; 7 bases match TRBD1. The V gene end was trimmed by 0 bases and the J gene end by 6 bases; junction bases not matched to a gene: 3. Germline CDR1 reads SGHRS; CDR2 reads YFSETQ. CDR3 size: 14 residues. CDR3 in amino acids: CASSLAGGTQPQHF. The CDR3 nucleotides read TGCGCCAGCAGCTTGGCAGGGGGGACTCAGCCCCAGCATTTT.

This clonotype was recorded many times. This chain's CDR3 is CASSLPGQGWSTDTQYF. CDR3 DNA sequence: TGTGCCAGCAGCCTTCCGGGACAGGGCTGGAGCACAGATACGCAGTATTTT. The chain recombines TRBV5-8 with TRBJ2-3; 9 bases line up with TRBD1. CDR3 size: 17 residues. Looked up from germline, CDR1 is SGHTS and CDR2 is YDEGEE. The J segment lost 0 bases and the V segment lost 4 bases, leaving 9 bases of the junction unmatched.

This clonotype was detected many times. V usage is TRBV9 and J usage is TRBJ1-2; no clear D. The CDR3 has 14 amino acids. The V and J ends lost 4 bases and 2 bases respectively, with 12 bases between them. CDR1 and CDR2 (germline): SGDLS, YYNGEE. CDR3: CASSPQVLNYGYTF. Here the CDR3 DNA reads TGTGCCAGCAGCCCCCAGGTTTTAAACTATGGCTACACCTTC.